This entry concerns a single TCR beta chain. Its target antigen remains unknown. Base qualities are missing; no much larger clone stands one base away. The data derive from a study of blood T cell repertoires in COVID-19 (dated by TCRdb to about 2020). General notes on the study: Samples from collaborators originated in the United States, Italy and Spain and spanned both the acute and convalescent phases of COVID-19. Nearly every sample came with metadata listing a de-identified subject ID, COVID-19 status, age in years and sex. A freely available public database, intended as a resource for researchers studying the immune response to SARS-CoV-2, is where the repertoires were released. Where HLA class I and class II types were available, the types were taken from metadata supplied by the sample provider, not from assay-based typing. Samples were obtained from the ongoing ImmuneRACE study (first 160 participants) and from 1,000 to 1,500 subjects provided by 6 global collaborators. The prospective study material was composed of cDNA or gDNA derived from T cells, B-cell-depleted T cells, or PBMCs. Deeply sampled blood TCRbeta repertoires from subjects exposed to, actively infected with, or recovered from COVID-19 were included in the dataset. Here is what the overall study found, with its caveats: Clinical and demographic metadata were provided uncurated, with the amount varying by source and participant.

Trimmed from V: 1 base; trimmed from J: 5 bases; junction bases lacking a gene match: 10. From the cysteine through the phenylalanine, the CDR3 covers 17 amino acids. Only the CDR3 DNA is retained, 51 bases long and in frame from the first base. The germline V gene encodes CDR1 MDHEN and CDR2 SYDVKM. TCRbeta CDR3 regions were amplified from genomic DNA using the immunoSEQ Assay, a bias-controlled multiplex PCR. As for the authors' bioinformatics: Within the assay, amplification of reference gene primers was used to estimate how many nucleated cells each sample contained. To quantify the absolute abundance of each unique TCRbeta CDR3 rearrangement, sequence reads were collapsed and filtered. For each sample, productive Simpson clonality was calculated as the square root of Simpson's diversity index across productive rearrangements. In its TCRdb copy, this immuneACCESS table keeps in-frame sequences only and misses some clones. Where compared with another copy, unresolved V genes explain less than half of these, and the others have no known cause. The V and J calls and clone size are taken from that table; D and trimming were inferred from the DNA. This sample is represented by some 160,000 clones; 80% to 90% of them were singletons. Jointly, the top ten make up about 2.1% of the sample.

The collaborating institutions used their own protocols to collect whole blood in K2EDTA tubes. For TCRbeta analysis, collaborators shipped samples in one of three forms: frozen whole blood, isolated PBMCs, or DNA extracted from either of those sample types. Sequencing input: peripheral blood. The TCR comes from a woman of 80 years or more with acute or convalescent COVID-19. This sequence uses TRBV28 and TRBJ1-1, and TRBD1 matches 10 of the central bases. The nucleotides read TGTGCCAGCAGTTTATCCCCGGGACAGGGGCTGGGGACTGAAGCTTTCTTT. The resulting protein is CASSLSPGQGLGTEAFF.